One sample yielded the 13 T cell receptor beta chains listed below, sequenced in a study of response to subunit inactivated influenza vaccine. MiXCR, applied by TCRdb to the RT-PCR reads, yields one record per CDR3 protein. Here the sample spans about 570,000 distinct CDR3 sequences, around 11% being singletons. The data were also submitted as part of a second study, on T cells expressing NK-cell markers. That publication notes: The authors made TCR beta cDNA libraries by 5'RACE template switching. This switching added a universal primer site and UMIs.

Here the sequenced sample was PBMCs from blood, taken on the day of vaccination. The receptor source for this set is a man in his fifties who received an inactivated influenza vaccine.

V usage is TRBV18 and J usage is TRBJ1-6, with TRBD1 matching 8 bases. Trimming removed 5 bases from V and 8 bases from J; junction bases left unmatched: 5. CDR1 and CDR2 (germline): KGHSH, LQKENI. This CDR3 is built from 14 residues. In DNA, the CDR3 is TGTGCCAGCTCAGTTGGGACAGGCGATTCACCCCTCCACTTT. Protein: CASSVGTGDSPLHF.

There are a few counts of this clonotype. This chain links TRBV29-1 with TRBJ2-5; 12 bases line up with TRBD2. Looked up from germline, CDR1 is SQVTM and CDR2 is ANQGSEA. With V trimmed by 2 bases and J by 5 bases, 6 bases remained unmatched. The CDR3 contains 15 residues. CDR3 amino acids: CSVETSGGPWETQYF. Here the CDR3 DNA reads TGCAGCGTTGAAACTAGCGGGGGGCCTTGGGAGACCCAGTACTTC.

The V and J genes are TRBV4-2 and TRBJ2-2, with 9 bases fitting TRBD1. With 0 bases clipped from V and 5 bases from J, the junction kept 7 bases outside the gene matches. Looked up from germline, CDR1 is LGHNA and CDR2 is YNFKEQ. The CDR3 has 17 residues. CDR3 coding DNA: TGTGCCAGCAGCCAAGATCGCTGGACAGGGGTAACCGGGGAGCTGTTTTTT. It yields the protein CASSQDRWTGVTGELFF.

This clonotype was detected only a few times. The chain has TRBV14 and TRBJ2-7, with TRBD2 matching 9 bases. CDR1 and CDR2 from the germline V gene are SGHDN and FVKESK. The V gene end was trimmed by 3 bases and the J gene end by 6 bases; junction bases not matched to a gene: 6. This CDR3 spans 14 amino acids. The CDR3 spells CASSHPGLASEQYF. CDR3 DNA sequence: TGTGCCAGCAGCCACCCGGGACTAGCTTCCGAGCAGTACTTC.

This clonotype was seen more than once but under ten times. V is TRBV20-1 and J is TRBJ1-1; D is possibly TRBD1 (5 bases). CDR3 size: 14 residues. V lost 7 bases, J lost 4 bases, and 19 bases lay in between. The germline V gene encodes CDR1 DFQATT and CDR2 SNEGSKA (reference sequence). Here the CDR3 reads CSGKTQGGSTEAFF. CDR3 in DNA: TGCAGTGGTAAAACCCAGGGTGGCTCCACTGAAGCTTTCTTT.

This clonotype was counted between two and nine times. The chain employs TRBV28 and TRBJ1-5, with TRBD1 matching over 8 bases. Trimming removed 2 bases from V and 4 bases from J; junction bases left unmatched: 7. The CDR3 runs 16 residues. CDR1 and CDR2 from the germline V gene are MDHEN and SYDVKM. The CDR3 DNA is TGTGCCAGCAGTTTACGCCCACAGGGGGGGAATCAGCCCCAGCATTTT. Translating it yields CASSLRPQGGNQPQHF.

This clonotype has at least ten counts. This chain's CDR3 is CASSLSVRNTEAFF. For the CDR3, the DNA is TGTGCCAGCAGTTTAAGTGTCAGGAACACTGAAGCTTTCTTT. The chain carries TRBV12-3 or TRBV12-4 and TRBJ1-1; no reliable D call. CDR3 size: 14 residues. Trimming removed 2 bases from V and 1 base from J, with 8 bases in between.

This clonotype was found many times. The chain joins TRBV28 to TRBJ2-7; D uncertain. The CDR3 sequence is 12 residues long. Germline CDR1 is MDHEN and CDR2 is SYDVKM. Trimming took off 2 bases at V and 6 bases at J, with 8 bases between the two ends. The CDR3 reads CASSLRVSEQYF. The CDR3 region has the DNA TGTGCCAGCAGTTTAAGGGTCTCCGAGCAGTACTTC.

The CDR3: CASSRSLLLPEQFF. The CDR3 DNA reads as TGTGCCAGCAGTAGGAGTCTTCTCCTTCCTGAGCAGTTCTTC. The J gene is TRBJ2-1, the V gene TRBV28; D not certain. Germline CDR1 reads MDHEN; CDR2 reads SYDVKM. The CDR3 totals 14 residues. Trimming took off 5 bases at V and 9 bases at J, with 17 bases between the two ends.

A few counts support this clonotype. The chain uses TRBV7-6 and TRBJ1-1; weak D call: TRBD1 (5 bases). CDR1 and CDR2 (germline): SGHVS, FNYEAQ. Trimming took off 5 bases at V and 0 bases at J, with 10 bases between the two ends. There are 14 residues in the CDR3. CDR3 protein: CASSESRVNTEAFF. For the CDR3, the DNA is TGTGCCAGCAGCGAAAGCAGGGTGAACACTGAAGCTTTCTTT.

The sample holds a few counts of this clonotype. The rearrangement joins TRBV27 to TRBJ2-1; D not resolved. This CDR3 region has 14 residues. Germline CDR1 MNHEY, CDR2 SMNVEV (reference sequence). The V gene lost 5 bases and the J gene lost 4 bases, with 12 bases spanning the gap. The DNA of the CDR3 is TGTGCCAGCAGTCAGCGCCAACCATACAATGAGCAGTTCTTC. Residues: CASSQRQPYNEQFF.

This clonotype was counted ten times or more. The chain couples TRBV7-2 to TRBJ2-1, with D perhaps matching TRBD1 (6 bases). Germline V gene lookup returns CDR1 SGHTA and CDR2 FQGNSA. V lost 1 base and J lost 11, with 9 bases in between. The CDR3 spans 12 residues. This CDR3 reads CASSLETGKQFF. In nucleotides, the CDR3 is TGTGCCAGCAGCTTAGAGACAGGCAAGCAGTTCTTC.

This clonotype showed up many times. At one end, the junction sequence differs from germline, possibly due to a read error. V and J are TRBV4-2 and TRBJ2-1, with 7 nucleotides matching TRBD2. The CDR3 sequence is 13 residues long. CDR1 is LGHNA, CDR2 YNFKEQ, per germline. Here the CDR3 reads CASSQDAGASKTF. In nucleotides, the CDR3 is TGTGCCAGCAGCCAAGATGCGGGAGCTTCAAAAACCTTC.